This T cell receptor beta chain emerged from a study of cytomegalovirus exposure and HLA in healthy donors. As for the study in general: In a later analysis, the roughly 130 validation repertoires were reported to have used the same platform as the 666 first-cohort repertoires. Study results and caveats: Overall, around 160 TCR beta chains were annotated as cytomegalovirus-associated. Most TCRs appeared rarely, but some public TCRs recurred in many donors. Through in vitro validation, three CMV-associated chains were shown to be specific for CMV antigens.

Assay used: immunoSEQ multiplex PCR; TCRdb lists only in-frame clones, some missing. This sample has 100,000 to 150,000 clones, with 86% found just once. This clone showed up just a few times. The target antigen is unknown. Sequenced sample: PBMCs. This TCR was sampled from a man in his late teens or twenties in good health and CMV-seronegative.

CDR3 sequence (DNA): TGTGCCAGCAGCGCCGGTTACGGGGAGCTGTTTTTT. Residues: CASSAGYGELFF. The chain uses TRBV9 and TRBJ2-2; D is unresolved. CDR3 length: 12 residues. Trimming took off 3 bases at V and 7 bases at J, with 7 bases between the two ends. CDR1 and CDR2 from the germline V gene are SGDLS and YYNGEE.